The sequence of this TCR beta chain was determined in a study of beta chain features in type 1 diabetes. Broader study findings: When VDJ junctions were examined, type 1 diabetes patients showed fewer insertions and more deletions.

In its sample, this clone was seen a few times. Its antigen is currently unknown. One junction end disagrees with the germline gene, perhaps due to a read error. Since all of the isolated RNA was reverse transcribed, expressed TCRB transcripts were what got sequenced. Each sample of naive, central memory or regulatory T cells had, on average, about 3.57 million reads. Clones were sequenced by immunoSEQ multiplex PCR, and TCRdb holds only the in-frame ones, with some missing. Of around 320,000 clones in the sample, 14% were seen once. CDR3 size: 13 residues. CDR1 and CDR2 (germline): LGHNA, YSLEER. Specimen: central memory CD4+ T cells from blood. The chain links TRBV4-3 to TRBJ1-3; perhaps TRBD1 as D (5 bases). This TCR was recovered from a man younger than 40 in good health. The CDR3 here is CASSHVQGGPPNF. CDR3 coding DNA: TGCGCCAGCAGCCACGTGCAGGGTGGACCTCCGAACTTC.